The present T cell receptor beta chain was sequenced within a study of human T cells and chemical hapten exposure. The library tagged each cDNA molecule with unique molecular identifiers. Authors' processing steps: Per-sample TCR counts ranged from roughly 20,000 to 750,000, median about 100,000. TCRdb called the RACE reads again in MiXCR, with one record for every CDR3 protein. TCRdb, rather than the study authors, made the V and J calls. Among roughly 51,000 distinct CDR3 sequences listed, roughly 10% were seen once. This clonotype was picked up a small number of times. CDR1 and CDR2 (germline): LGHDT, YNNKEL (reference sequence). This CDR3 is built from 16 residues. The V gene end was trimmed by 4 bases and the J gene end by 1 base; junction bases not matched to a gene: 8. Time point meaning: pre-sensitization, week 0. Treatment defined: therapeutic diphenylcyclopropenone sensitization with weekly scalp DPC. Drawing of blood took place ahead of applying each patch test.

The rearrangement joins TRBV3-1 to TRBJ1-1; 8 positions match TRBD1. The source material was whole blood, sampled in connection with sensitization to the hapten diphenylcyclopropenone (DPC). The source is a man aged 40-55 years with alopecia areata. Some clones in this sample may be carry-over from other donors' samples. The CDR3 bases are TGTGCCAGCAGCCGAGGACAGGGCATGGGGAACACTGAAGCTTTCTTT. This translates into CASSRGQGMGNTEAFF.